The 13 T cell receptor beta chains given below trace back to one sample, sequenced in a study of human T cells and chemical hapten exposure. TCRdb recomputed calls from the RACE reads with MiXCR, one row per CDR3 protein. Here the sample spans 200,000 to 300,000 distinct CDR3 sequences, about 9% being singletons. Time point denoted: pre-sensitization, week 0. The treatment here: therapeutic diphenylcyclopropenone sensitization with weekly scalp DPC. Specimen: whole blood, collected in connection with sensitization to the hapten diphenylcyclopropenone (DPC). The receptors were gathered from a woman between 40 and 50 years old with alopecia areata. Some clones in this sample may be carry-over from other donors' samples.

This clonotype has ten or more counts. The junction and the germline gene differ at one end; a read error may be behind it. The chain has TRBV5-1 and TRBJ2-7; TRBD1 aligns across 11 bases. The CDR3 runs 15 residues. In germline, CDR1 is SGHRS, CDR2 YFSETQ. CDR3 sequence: CASSLGQGAPYEQYF. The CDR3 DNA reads TGTGCCAGCAGCTTAGGACAGGGGGCCCCCTACGAGCAGTACTTC. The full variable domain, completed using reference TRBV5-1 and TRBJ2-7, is KAGVTQTPRYLIKTRGQQVTLSCSPISGHRSVSWYQQTPGQGLQFLFEYFSETQRNKGNFPGRFSGRQFSNSRSEMNVSTLELGDSALYLCASSLGQGAPYEQYFGPGTRLTVT.

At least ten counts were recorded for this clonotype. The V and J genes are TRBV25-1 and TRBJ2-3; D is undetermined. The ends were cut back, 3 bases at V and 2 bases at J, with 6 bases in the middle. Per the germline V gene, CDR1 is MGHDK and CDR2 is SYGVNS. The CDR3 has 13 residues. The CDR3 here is CASSDGLTDTQYF. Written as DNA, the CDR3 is TGTGCCAGCAGTGACGGTCTCACAGATACGCAGTATTTT.

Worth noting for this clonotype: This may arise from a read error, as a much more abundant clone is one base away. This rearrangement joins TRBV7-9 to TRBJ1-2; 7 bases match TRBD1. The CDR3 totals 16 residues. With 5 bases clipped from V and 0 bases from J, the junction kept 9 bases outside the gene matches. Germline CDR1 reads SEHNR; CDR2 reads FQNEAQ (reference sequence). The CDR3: CASSHAGTVSNYGYTF. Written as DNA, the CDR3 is TGTGCCAGCAGCCACGCCGGGACAGTTTCTAACTATGGCTACACCTTC.

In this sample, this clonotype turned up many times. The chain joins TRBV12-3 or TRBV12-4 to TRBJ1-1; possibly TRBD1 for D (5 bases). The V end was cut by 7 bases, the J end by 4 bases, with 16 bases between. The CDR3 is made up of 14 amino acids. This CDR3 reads CASKMSGLSTEAFF. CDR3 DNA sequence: TGTGCCAGCAAAATGTCAGGGCTAAGCACTGAAGCTTTCTTT.

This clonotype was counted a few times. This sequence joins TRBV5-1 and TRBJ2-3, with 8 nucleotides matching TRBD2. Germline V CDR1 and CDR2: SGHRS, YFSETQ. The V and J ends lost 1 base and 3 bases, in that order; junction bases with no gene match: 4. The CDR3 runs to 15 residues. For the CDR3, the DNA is TGCGCCAGCAGCTTGTTCCTAGCGGGTACAGATACGCAGTATTTT. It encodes CASSLFLAGTDTQYF. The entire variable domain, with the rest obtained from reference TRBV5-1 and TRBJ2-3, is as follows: KAGVTQTPRYLIKTRGQQVTLSCSPISGHRSVSWYQQTPGQGLQFLFEYFSETQRNKGNFPGRFSGRQFSNSRSEMNVSTLELGDSALYLCASSLFLAGTDTQYFGPGTRLTVL.

The CDR3 region is CATSLSRRIYGYTF. The CDR3 coding sequence is TGTGCCACCTCCCTGAGCCGACGGATCTATGGCTACACCTTC. The genes are TRBV2 and TRBJ1-2; D gene ambiguous. Germline V lookup: CDR1 SNHLY, CDR2 FYNNEI. Trimming removed 10 bases from V and 4 bases from J, with 19 bases in between. This CDR3 comprises 14 residues.

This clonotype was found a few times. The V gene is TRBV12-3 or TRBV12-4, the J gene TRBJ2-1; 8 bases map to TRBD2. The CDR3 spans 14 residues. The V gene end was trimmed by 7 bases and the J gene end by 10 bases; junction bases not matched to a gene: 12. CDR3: CASTLLGGRWEQFF. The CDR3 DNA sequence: TGTGCCAGCACCCTCTTGGGCGGGAGGTGGGAGCAGTTCTTC.

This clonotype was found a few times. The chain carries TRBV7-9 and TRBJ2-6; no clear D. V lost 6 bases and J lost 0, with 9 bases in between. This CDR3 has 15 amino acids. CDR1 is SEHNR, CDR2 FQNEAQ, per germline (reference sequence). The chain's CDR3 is CASRESLSGANVLTF. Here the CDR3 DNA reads TGTGCCAGCAGGGAGTCCCTCTCTGGGGCCAACGTCCTGACTTTC.

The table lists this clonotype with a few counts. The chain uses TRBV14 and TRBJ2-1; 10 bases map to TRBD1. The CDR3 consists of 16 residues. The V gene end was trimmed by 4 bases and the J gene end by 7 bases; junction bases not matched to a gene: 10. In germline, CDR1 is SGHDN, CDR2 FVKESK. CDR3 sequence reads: CASSLFRGQGGNEQFF. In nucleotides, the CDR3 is TGTGCCAGCAGCCTCTTCCGCGGACAGGGGGGGAATGAGCAGTTCTTC.

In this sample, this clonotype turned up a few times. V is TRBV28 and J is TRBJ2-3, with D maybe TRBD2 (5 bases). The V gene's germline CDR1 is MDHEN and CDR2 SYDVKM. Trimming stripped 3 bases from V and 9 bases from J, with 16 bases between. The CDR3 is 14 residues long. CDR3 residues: CASSFGRLRGTQYF. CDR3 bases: TGTGCCAGCAGTTTTGGTCGGCTGAGAGGGACGCAGTATTTT.

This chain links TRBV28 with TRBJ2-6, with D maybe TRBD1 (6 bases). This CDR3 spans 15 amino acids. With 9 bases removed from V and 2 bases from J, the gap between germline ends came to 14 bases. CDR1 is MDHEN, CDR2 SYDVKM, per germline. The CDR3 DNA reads TGTGCCAGTGTGGGGGCGGCCGCTGGGGCCAACGTCCTGACTTTC. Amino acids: CASVGAAAGANVLTF.

The CDR3 nucleotides are TGCAGTGCCCCCAGAAGCCCCAACACCGGGGAGCTGTTTTTT. Amino acid sequence: CSAPRSPNTGELFF. V and J are TRBV20-1 and TRBJ2-2; D unresolved. The germline CDR1 and CDR2 sequences are DFQATT and SNEGSKA (reference sequence). V was pared by 6 bases and J by 2 bases, with 13 bases between. This CDR3 is 14 amino acids long.

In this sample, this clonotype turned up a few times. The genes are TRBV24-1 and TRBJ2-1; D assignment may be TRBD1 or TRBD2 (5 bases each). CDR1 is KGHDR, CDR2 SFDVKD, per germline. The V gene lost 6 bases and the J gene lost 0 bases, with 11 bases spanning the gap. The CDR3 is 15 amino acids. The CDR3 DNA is TGTGCCACCAGTCCCGGGACGAGCTCCTACAATGAGCAGTTCTTC. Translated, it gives CATSPGTSSYNEQFF.